The 20 T cell receptor beta chains presented below share a single source sample, sequenced in a study of T cells in Graves' hyperthyroidism and ophthalmopathy. There were TCR beta CDR3 regions amplified from RNA transcripts. Researchers ran a first-round RT-PCR on the TCR CDR3 using the HTBI primer set. TCRdb passed the multiplex PCR reads through MiXCR, listing each CDR3 protein once. The sample has nearly 600,000 distinct CDR3 sequences, over 12% seen once. Material: blood. The source is a woman aged 18-29 years with Graves' ophthalmopathy.

The CDR3 coding sequence is TGTGCCAGCAGTTCCTACGTAAGGGGCACTGAAGCTTTCTTT. Translated, it gives CASSSYVRGTEAFF. The chain joins TRBV6-5 to TRBJ1-1, with D tentatively TRBD1 (5 bases). V lost 4 bases and J 4 bases, leaving 13 bases between the germline ends. From germline, CDR1 is MNHEY and CDR2 SVGAGI. This CDR3 comprises 14 residues.

This rearrangement joins TRBV6-1 to TRBJ1-3; unclear D gene. The germline V gene encodes CDR1 MNHNS and CDR2 SASEGT. V lost 6 bases to trimming and J lost 6 bases, with 6 bases between them. CDR3 length: 11 amino acids. CDR3: CASSPSNTIYF. The CDR3 nucleotides are TGTGCCAGCAGCCCTTCAAACACCATATATTTT.

At least ten counts were recorded for this clonotype. CDR3 nucleotides: TGTGCCAGCACTCCGTGGGACAGGATGAACACTGAAGCTTTCTTT. Translated: CASTPWDRMNTEAFF. The chain links TRBV6-2 or TRBV6-3 to TRBJ1-1; TRBD1 matches 8 bases. J was trimmed by 0 bases and V by 7 bases; bases with no gene match: 7. This CDR3 is built from 15 residues. Germline CDR1 is MNHEY and CDR2 is SVGEGT.

V gene TRBV5-1 combines with J gene TRBJ2-7; D might be TRBD2 (6 bases). CDR3 length: 17 amino acids. The V end lost 4 bases, the J end lost 0 bases, and 20 bases lay between the germline ends. Germline CDR1 and CDR2: SGHRS and YFSETQ. As DNA, the CDR3 is TGCGCCAGCAGCATCGGCCTTGGGGGGAGGCTCTCCTACGAGCAGTACTTC. Its translation is CASSIGLGGRLSYEQYF.

The chain uses TRBV24-1 and TRBJ1-1; the match to TRBD1 covers 9 bases. Trimming took 7 bases from V and 1 from J; bases not matched to a gene: 0. Germline V gene data show CDR1 as KGHDR and CDR2 as SFDVKD. The CDR3 is 13 residues long. The CDR3: CATRDRGNTEAFF. The CDR3 DNA sequence: TGTGCCACCAGGGACAGGGGGAACACTGAAGCTTTCTTT.

Only one count was recorded for this clonotype. This rearrangement joins TRBV30 to TRBJ2-7, with 8 bases aligning to TRBD1. TRBJ2-1 matches the DNA end more closely, so the J call is doubtful. This CDR3 spans 14 amino acids. CDR1 GTSNPN and CDR2 SVGIG come from the germline V gene (reference sequence). This chain's CDR3 is CAWSYGTGTYEQFF. CDR3 nucleotide sequence: TGTGCCTGGAGTTACGGGACAGGAACCTACGAGCAGTTCTTC.

This clonotype was counted ten times or more. This chain connects TRBV28 to TRBJ2-1, with 10 bases aligning to TRBD2. This CDR3 spans 19 amino acids. CDR1 is MDHEN and CDR2 is SYDVKM in the germline V gene. The ends lost 4 bases at V and 0 bases at J; junction bases unmatched: 12. CDR3 loop: CASSYSSGRHLYSYNEQFF. The CDR3 DNA follows: TGTGCCAGCAGTTATTCTAGCGGGAGACATCTTTACTCCTACAATGAGCAGTTCTTC.

Many counts were recorded for this clonotype. The rearrangement uses TRBV7-9 and TRBJ2-1; tentative D call: TRBD2 (6 bases). V gave up 4 bases and J gave up 8 bases, with 12 bases separating them. The CDR3 consists of 13 residues. Germline CDR1 reads SEHNR; CDR2 reads FQNEAQ (reference sequence). The CDR3 DNA reads as TGTGCCAGCAGCTCCCCGTGGGGGGATGAGCAGTTCTTC. It specifies CASSSPWGDEQFF.

V gene TRBV20-1 combines with J gene TRBJ2-7; 9 bases agree with TRBD2. The CDR3 covers 15 residues. Germline CDR1 and CDR2: DFQATT and SNEGSKA (reference sequence). The ends lost 0 bases at V and 3 bases at J; junction bases unmatched: 6. The CDR3 DNA is TGCAGTGCTAGAGAGGGGGCTAGCGGGAACTACGAGCAGTACTTC. Amino acid sequence: CSAREGASGNYEQYF.

Only one count was recorded for this clonotype. Germline is not matched at one junction end, which may reflect a read error. The genes are TRBV28 and TRBJ2-7; 9 nucleotides line up with TRBD2. The CDR3 consists of 15 residues. Germline V gene data show CDR1 as MDHEN and CDR2 as SYDVKM. The CDR3: CAGSLGGGGAYEQYF. The CDR3, as DNA: TGTGCCGGCAGTTTAGGGGGCGGGGGGGCCTACGAGCAGTACTTC.

This rearrangement joins TRBV12-3 or TRBV12-4 to TRBJ1-3; 11 bases agree with TRBD1. V was clipped by 6 bases and J by 2 bases; unmatched bases: 9. The CDR3 runs to 17 residues. The CDR3, as DNA: TGTGCCAGCAGCCGGACAGGGGGCGCGTTCCCTGGAAACACCATATATTTT. It yields the protein CASSRTGGAFPGNTIYF.

This clonotype was seen more than once but under ten times. J is TRBJ2-7 and V is TRBV10-3; perhaps TRBD1 as D (6 bases). CDR3 length: 14 residues. V was trimmed by 2 bases and J by 3 bases, leaving 11 bases between them. Per the germline V gene, CDR1 is ENHRY and CDR2 is SYGVKD. CDR3 sequence reads: CAISEGQGHYEQYF. The CDR3 DNA follows: TGTGCCATCAGTGAGGGTCAGGGGCACTACGAGCAGTACTTC.

This chain links TRBV19 with TRBJ1-2; no reliable D call. V lost 5 bases and J lost 4, with 11 bases in between. This CDR3 spans 13 amino acids. CDR1 and CDR2 (germline): LNHDA, SQIVND (reference sequence). As DNA, the CDR3 is TGTGCCAGTAGTCCGGACGGAGCCTATGGCTACACCTTC. Protein: CASSPDGAYGYTF.

At least ten counts were recorded for this clonotype. V is TRBV7-3 and J is TRBJ2-6, with a possible D match to TRBD1 (5 bases). This CDR3 has 15 residues. Germline V gene data show CDR1 as SGHTA and CDR2 as FQGTGA. Trimming left V 4 bases short and J 2 bases short, with 9 bases between. CDR3 protein: CASSYSRAGANVLTF. CDR3 sequence (DNA): TGTGCCAGCAGCTATAGCAGGGCTGGGGCCAACGTCCTGACTTTC.

This clonotype has a count of ten or more. The V and J genes are TRBV6-1 and TRBJ2-5; 8 nucleotides line up with TRBD1. V lost 6 bases and J lost 5; bases outside the gene matches: 20. This CDR3 is 18 amino acids long. Germline loops: CDR1 MNHNS, CDR2 SASEGT. The CDR3 DNA reads as TGTGCCAGCAGGCCCTACATGGGCTCGGACAGGGTAGCGGAGACCCAGTACTTC. Translation gives CASRPYMGSDRVAETQYF.

This clonotype turned up a few times. A much larger clone lies one base from this, so it may be a read error. The CDR3 spells CASSSTEGYYNEQFF. In DNA, the CDR3 is TGTGCCAGCAGCTCTACAGAGGGCTACTACAATGAGCAGTTCTTC. This chain connects TRBV6-1 to TRBJ2-1; D may be TRBD2 (5 bases). CDR1 and CDR2 (germline): MNHNS, SASEGT. The CDR3 has 15 amino acids. With 6 bases removed from V and 3 bases from J, the gap between germline ends came to 15 bases.

Only a few counts were recorded for this clonotype. The chain recombines TRBV27 with TRBJ2-5; D uncertain. The V and J ends lost 8 bases and 10 bases respectively, with 20 bases between them. The CDR3 contains 13 residues. From germline, CDR1 is MNHEY and CDR2 SMNVEV (reference sequence). The CDR3: CASCSWSGEVQYF. DNA of the CDR3: TGTGCCAGCTGCTCTTGGTCCGGAGAAGTCCAGTACTTC.

This chain joins TRBV4-1 and TRBJ1-1; D is perhaps TRBD1 (5 bases). This CDR3 is 14 amino acids long. Germline V gene data show CDR1 as MGHRA and CDR2 as YSYEKL. Trimming left V 0 bases short and J 5 bases short, with 10 bases between. The CDR3 coding sequence is TGCGCCAGCAGCCAAGATGATGGGGGGACTGAAGCTTTCTTT. Amino acids: CASSQDDGGTEAFF.

This clonotype was picked up many times. The chain couples TRBV7-2 to TRBJ2-1; TRBD2 might be the D (6 bases). This CDR3 is 15 amino acids long. V gave up 4 bases and J gave up 0 bases, with 10 bases separating them. From germline, CDR1 is SGHTA and CDR2 FQGNSA. The DNA for the CDR3 is TGTGCCAGCAGCTCCGACGGGGGCTCCTACAATGAGCAGTTCTTC. It translates to CASSSDGGSYNEQFF.

This clonotype was counted ten times or more. The CDR3: CASSPSSGGGDTQYF. In nucleotides, the CDR3 is TGTGCCAGCAGCCCGTCATCAGGGGGAGGAGATACGCAGTATTTT. V is TRBV28 and J is TRBJ2-3; D might be TRBD1 (7 bases). The V and J ends lost 6 bases and 5 bases respectively, with 18 bases between them. This CDR3 has 15 amino acids. From germline, CDR1 is MDHEN and CDR2 SYDVKM.